This T cell receptor beta chain was captured by sequencing in a study of OX40 agonist ivuxolimab in advanced cancers. Study as a whole: Ivuxolimab doses were 0.01, 0.1, 0.3, 1.5, 3 or 10 mg/kg every 2 weeks. Three patients, one with hepatocellular carcinoma and two with cutaneous melanoma, responded partially. Study-level points and caveats: Clones of CD4+ and CD8+ blood T cells grew by week 6 at doses of 0.1 to 3.0 mg/kg.

The CDR3 is 16 residues long. Looked up from germline, CDR1 is MNHEY and CDR2 is SMNVEV (reference sequence). J was trimmed by 0 bases and V by 3 bases; bases with no gene match: 7. Worth noting for this clone: Its antigen is as yet unknown.

Profiling relied on immunoSEQ multiplex PCR, and the TCRdb table lists in-frame clones only, not all of them. Here the sample spans fewer than 85,000 clones, under 95% being singletons. The sequences come from CD4+ or CD8+ T cells sorted from blood, collected in a trial of the OX40 agonist ivuxolimab. V usage is TRBV27 and J usage is TRBJ2-7; 8 bases line up with TRBD1. The TCR was taken from an adult with an advanced solid tumor such as melanoma, head and neck, liver or kidney cancer. CDR3 DNA sequence: TGTGCCAGCAGTTTCCAGGGGGCGGGGAGCTCCTACGAGCAGTACTTC. Translating it yields CASSFQGAGSSYEQYF.